This T cell receptor beta chain was sequenced for a study of beta chain features in type 1 diabetes. About the study: Cell yields, gender and age were similar in healthy donors and patients.

Stem cell-like memory, regulatory, central memory and naive CD4+ cells were sorted via CD45RO/CCR7/CD25/CD127/CD95/CD27. The study, taken as a whole, reports: Within each of all four CD4+ subsets, Type 1 diabetes patients had TCRB CDR3s that were moderately but significantly shorter.

Notes on this clone: Antigen specificity is unknown.

V was pared by 3 bases and J by 2 bases, with 8 bases between. Germline loops: CDR1 SQVTM, CDR2 ANQGSEA. The CDR3 loop spans 13 amino acids. Of the isolated RNA, all was reverse transcribed, and so the sequenced material was expressed TCRB transcripts. About 4 million reads was the average for naive, central memory and regulatory T cell samples. The table came from immunoSEQ multiplex PCR; TCRdb's copy has only in-frame clones and leaves some out. The table shows 150,000 to 200,000 clones, with 8% to 8.5% occurring only once. This sequence originates from a woman under 30 with type 1 diabetes. The source material was central memory CD4+ T cells from blood. J is TRBJ1-3 and V is TRBV29-1; D unclear. The CDR3 loop reads CSVDRKTGNTIYF. CDR3 DNA: TGCAGCGTTGACAGGAAGACTGGAAACACCATATATTTT. The whole variable domain, remainder taken from reference TRBV29-1 and TRBJ1-3, is SAVISQKPSRDICQRGTSLTIQCQVDSQVTMMFWYRQQPGQSLTLIATANQGSEATYESGFVIDKFPISRPNLTFSTLTVSNMSPEDSSIYLCSVDRKTGNTIYFGEGSWLTVV.